Each of the 28 T cell receptor beta chains below was sequenced from the same sample in a study of blood T cell repertoires in COVID-19. Sequencing was performed with immunoSEQ multiplex PCR; in TCRdb, only in-frame clones are kept and a portion is missing. Counted here are some 28,000 clones, around nine tenths occurring once; the ten biggest clones make up approximately 16%. Sequenced input: peripheral blood. These receptors were obtained from a human donor in a cohort sampled during active COVID-19.

The rearrangement joins TRBV28 to TRBJ1-4; 7 bases match TRBD1. The germline V gene encodes CDR1 MDHEN and CDR2 SYDVKM. The CDR3 contains 14 residues. After removal of 8 bases from V and 7 bases from J, the junction contained 10 bases not matched to a gene. DNA for the CDR3: TGTGCCAGCCGGAGGGGGCCCGCCGGTGAAAAACTGTTTTTT. This gives the protein CASRRGPAGEKLFF.

This rearrangement joins TRBV5-8 to TRBJ2-7; D ambiguous. Trimming removed 1 base at V and 5 bases at J, with 13 bases between. CDR3 length: 14 residues. CDR1 and CDR2 from the germline V gene are SGHTS and YDEGEE. The CDR3 coding sequence is TGTGCCAGCAGCTTGTATTGGCAGGCCGACGAGCAGTACTTC. Translating it yields CASSLYWQADEQYF.

The chain is built from TRBV3-1 (or the pseudogene TRBV3-2) and TRBJ2-3; TRBD2 aligns across 8 bases. V trimming: 1 base; J trimming: 0 bases; junction bases outside the gene matches: 0. Germline V gives CDR1 LGHDT, CDR2 YNNKEL (reference sequence). This CDR3 region has 15 residues. The CDR3 region is CASSQGLASTDTQYF. The CDR3 DNA reads TGTGCCAGCAGCCAAGGACTAGCGAGCACAGATACGCAGTATTTT.

The CDR3 sequence is CASSYAPGQGYYEQYF. The CDR3, as DNA: TGTGCCAGCAGTTATGCGCCGGGACAGGGTTACTACGAGCAGTACTTC. The chain recombines TRBV6-2 or TRBV6-3 with TRBJ2-7; the match to TRBD1 covers 9 bases. V dropped 3 bases and J dropped 3; count of bases not matched to a gene: 9. CDR3 length: 16 residues. Germline lookup yields CDR1 MNHEY and CDR2 SVGEGT.

The V gene is TRBV4-1, the J gene TRBJ2-7; 9 bases align to TRBD2. The CDR3 is 15 amino acids. Germline trimming cut 0 bases from V and 4 bases from J; bases unmatched to any gene: 4. Germline assignment: CDR1 MGHRA and CDR2 YSYEKL. The CDR3 nucleotides read TGCGCCAGCAGCCAAGATCTGGGACTAGCATACGAGCAGTACTTC. Its protein is CASSQDLGLAYEQYF.

This chain links TRBV29-1 with TRBJ2-2; 12 bases match TRBD2. Per germline, CDR1 SQVTM and CDR2 ANQGSEA. V was clipped by 5 bases and J by 0 bases; unmatched bases: 7. CDR3 length equals 17 residues. CDR3 DNA: TGCAGCGTTAGAGCGACTAGCGGGGGATCGAACACCGGGGAGCTGTTTTTT. It encodes CSVRATSGGSNTGELFF.

This chain joins TRBV5-6 and TRBJ2-5; D perhaps matches TRBD1 (6 bases). The CDR3 sequence is 15 residues long. Trimming took off 1 base at V and 7 bases at J, with 17 bases between the two ends. Germline V gene lookup returns CDR1 SGHDT and CDR2 YYEEEE. CDR3 nucleotides: TGTGCCAGCAGCTTGAGCCCCGACATCAGGGGGACCCAGTACTTC. Its translation: CASSLSPDIRGTQYF.

The chain joins TRBV19 to TRBJ2-3; TRBD1 matches at 10 bases. The CDR3 contains 15 residues. J was trimmed by 7 bases and V by 3 bases; bases with no gene match: 7. The germline V gene has CDR1 LNHDA and CDR2 SQIVND (reference sequence). CDR3 sequence reads: CASSMVGQGPNTQYF. Written as DNA, the CDR3 is TGTGCCAGTAGTATGGTGGGACAGGGGCCAAATACGCAGTATTTT. Looking up the rest from reference TRBV19 and TRBJ2-3 gives the full variable domain: DGGITQSPKYLFRKEGQNVTLSCEQNLNHDAMYWYRQDPGQGLRLIYYSQIVNDFQKGDIAEGYSVSREKKESFPLTVTSAQKNPTAFYLCASSMVGQGPNTQYFGPGTRLTVL.

The rearrangement uses TRBV7-2 and TRBJ2-7; TRBD2 agrees at 12 bases. The V and J ends lost 2 bases and 7 bases, in that order; junction bases with no gene match: 12. The CDR3 runs to 17 residues. The germline V gene has CDR1 SGHTA and CDR2 FQGNSA. CDR3 bases: TGTGCCAGCAGCTTACTAACGACTAGCGGGAGCTCTCGGGAGCAGTACTTC. This translates into CASSLLTTSGSSREQYF.

The rearrangement uses TRBV9 and TRBJ2-3; 8 nucleotides align to TRBD2. The germline gives CDR1 SGDLS, CDR2 YYNGEE. The V and J ends lost 3 bases and 3 bases, in that order; junction bases with no gene match: 9. This CDR3 is built from 16 residues. The CDR3 DNA reads as TGTGCCAGCAGCGGGGCACTAGCGGAGGGAACAGATACGCAGTATTTT. As protein: CASSGALAEGTDTQYF.

This chain connects TRBV9 to TRBJ2-7, with D possibly matching TRBD2 (7 bases). CDR3 length: 17 amino acids. Germline-derived CDR1 and CDR2 are SGDLS and YYNGEE. Trimming removed 4 bases at V and 2 bases at J, with 22 bases between. CDR3 in DNA: TGTGCCAGCAGCTTCTCTCCCTCGGCGGGGGCTACCTACGAGCAGTACTTC. Translating gives CASSFSPSAGATYEQYF.

The rearrangement joins TRBV24-1 to TRBJ1-5, with D maybe TRBD1 (5 bases). V lost 3 bases and J 5 bases, leaving 7 bases between the germline ends. The CDR3 has 13 residues. Germline lookup yields CDR1 KGHDR and CDR2 SFDVKD. This chain's CDR3 is CATSDRGYQPQHF. The CDR3 nucleotides are TGTGCCACCAGTGATCGGGGGTATCAGCCCCAGCATTTT.

The genes are TRBV11-2 and TRBJ1-2, with 11 positions matching TRBD1. Trimming removed 4 bases from V and 2 bases from J; junction bases left unmatched: 12. Germline V gene sequence: CDR1 SGHAT, CDR2 FQNNGV. The CDR3 loop spans 18 amino acids. The CDR3 here is CASSSTGGQGGGNYGYTF. The CDR3 DNA follows: TGTGCCAGCAGCTCGACCGGGGGACAGGGGGGTGGAAACTATGGCTACACCTTC.

The chain recombines TRBV6-5 with TRBJ1-4; possible D gene TRBD1, 5 bases. This CDR3 has 16 residues. The V end lost 0 bases, the J end lost 8 bases, and 16 bases lay between the germline ends. Germline V gene lookup returns CDR1 MNHEY and CDR2 SVGAGI. The CDR3 is CASSYSTGGGTEKLFF. The CDR3, as DNA: TGTGCCAGCAGTTACTCAACCGGGGGGGGGACCGAAAAACTGTTTTTT.

The gene calls are TRBV27 and TRBJ1-4; D gene unclear. Germline loops: CDR1 MNHEY, CDR2 SMNVEV (reference sequence). The length of the CDR3 is 13 residues. V lost 5 bases and J 6 bases, leaving 10 bases between the germline ends. CDR3 amino acids: CASSISPYEKLFF. DNA of the CDR3: TGTGCCAGCAGTATCTCCCCTTATGAAAAACTGTTTTTT.

V is TRBV10-3 and J is TRBJ2-1; TRBD1 matches at 9 bases. V lost 3 bases and J lost 8; bases outside the gene matches: 5. Per germline, CDR1 ENHRY and CDR2 SYGVKD. The CDR3 sequence is 14 residues long. The CDR3 sequence: CAISDLTGGYEQFF. CDR3 nucleotide sequence: TGTGCCATCAGTGACCTTACAGGGGGCTATGAGCAGTTCTTC.

This clone has only one observation. The CDR3 DNA follows: TGTGCCAGCAGCCAAGCGCTGACTAGGGGTGAGGAGACCCAGTACTTC. Its translation is CASSQALTRGEETQYF. This sequence joins TRBV3-1 (or the pseudogene TRBV3-2) and TRBJ2-5; the D gene is possibly TRBD2 (6 bases). This CDR3 comprises 16 residues. Per germline, CDR1 LGHDT and CDR2 YNNKEL (reference sequence). Trimming took 1 base from V and 5 from J, leaving 17 bases between them.

The rearrangement uses TRBV20-1 and TRBJ2-2; TRBD1 is a possible D gene (5 bases). This CDR3 spans 16 amino acids. Germline V gene sequence: CDR1 DFQATT, CDR2 SNEGSKA (reference sequence). Deletions cut 3 bases from V and 0 bases from J, with 14 bases between. CDR3 in amino acids: CSASGAPVSNTGELFF. CDR3 nucleotide sequence: TGCAGTGCTAGTGGGGCGCCGGTTTCGAACACCGGGGAGCTGTTTTTT.

This chain connects TRBV15 to TRBJ2-1; possible D gene TRBD1, 6 bases. CDR3 length equals 16 residues. Trimming pared 0 bases from V and 0 bases from J, leaving 9 bases between. Germline values: CDR1 LNHNV, CDR2 YYDKDF (reference sequence). DNA for the CDR3: TGTGCCACCAGCAGAGATCCAGGGGACTCCTACAATGAGCAGTTCTTC. The encoded protein is CATSRDPGDSYNEQFF. The whole variable domain, filled in from reference TRBV15 and TRBJ2-1, reads DAMVIQNPRYQVTQFGKPVTLSCSQTLNHNVMYWYQQKSSQAPKLLFHYYDKDFNNEADTPDNFQSRRPNTSFCFLDIRSPGLGDTAMYLCATSRDPGDSYNEQFFGPGTRLTVL.

V is TRBV29-1 and J is TRBJ1-4; possible D gene TRBD1, 5 bases. Trimming removed 2 bases at V and 7 bases at J, with 8 bases between. The CDR3 extends over 12 amino acids. Germline CDR1 and CDR2: SQVTM and ANQGSEA. The CDR3 sequence: CSVETGPEKLFF. DNA for the CDR3: TGCAGCGTTGAAACAGGCCCTGAAAAACTGTTTTTT. The whole variable domain, filled in from reference TRBV29-1 and TRBJ1-4, reads SAVISQKPSRDICQRGTSLTIQCQVDSQVTMMFWYRQQPGQSLTLIATANQGSEATYESGFVIDKFPISRPNLTFSTLTVSNMSPEDSSIYLCSVETGPEKLFFGSGTQLSVL.

The chain recombines TRBV6-1 with TRBJ2-5; the match to TRBD2 covers 8 bases. Germline-derived CDR1 and CDR2 are MNHNS and SASEGT. This CDR3 is 16 amino acids long. V was clipped by 0 bases and J by 1 base; unmatched bases: 4. In DNA, the CDR3 is TGTGCCAGCAGTGAAGCGAGGGGGACTAGCCAAGAGACCCAGTACTTC. It yields the protein CASSEARGTSQETQYF.

The gene calls are TRBV5-6 and TRBJ2-1; tentative D call: TRBD2 (5 bases). V was trimmed by 1 base and J by 4 bases, leaving 12 bases between them. The CDR3 covers 15 residues. CDR1 and CDR2 from the germline V gene are SGHDT and YYEEEE. The CDR3 sequence is CASSLTVGEYNEQFF. The CDR3 DNA reads as TGTGCCAGCAGCTTGACAGTGGGAGAGTACAATGAGCAGTTCTTC.

The rearrangement joins TRBV6-2 or TRBV6-3 to TRBJ1-1; D not certain. Germline CDR1 MNHEY, CDR2 SVGEGT. The V end was cut by 0 bases, the J end by 1 base, with 15 bases between. This CDR3 region has 17 residues. The CDR3 sequence is CASSYSVAGLPNTEAFF. CDR3 DNA: TGTGCCAGCAGTTACTCGGTGGCAGGACTACCGAACACTGAAGCTTTCTTT.

This chain uses TRBV4-2 with TRBJ1-2; 9 nucleotides align to TRBD1. Germline CDR1 is LGHNA and CDR2 is YNFKEQ. The CDR3 length is 15 residues. Trimming at V came to 5 bases and at J to 0 bases, leaving 4 bases not matched to a gene. CDR3: CASSGGQGSNYGYTF. The CDR3 DNA sequence: TGTGCCAGCAGCGGGGGACAGGGTTCTAACTATGGCTACACCTTC.

The chain recombines TRBV19 with TRBJ2-1; 8 nucleotides agree with TRBD2. Germline V CDR1 and CDR2: LNHDA, SQIVND (reference sequence). The CDR3 runs 14 residues. The V gene end was trimmed by 3 bases and the J gene end by 6 bases; junction bases not matched to a gene: 4. CDR3 DNA sequence: TGTGCCAGTAGTATCCAGCGGGAGCCCAATGAGCAGTTCTTC. Amino acid sequence: CASSIQREPNEQFF.

This clone occurred a few times. CDR3 sequence (DNA): TGTGCCAGCAGTTACCGGTCCTCAGGGAACTATGGCTACACCTTC. Protein product: CASSYRSSGNYGYTF. The chain links TRBV6-2 or TRBV6-3 to TRBJ1-2; tentatively, D is TRBD1 (5 bases). Germline lookup yields CDR1 MNHEY and CDR2 SVGEGT. This CDR3 region has 15 residues. V was pared by 2 bases and J by 2 bases, with 12 bases between.

The CDR3 DNA is TGCGCCAGCAGATCGGGACAGGGTGAAAAACTGTTTTTT. Encoded protein: CASRSGQGEKLFF. This sequence joins TRBV4-1 and TRBJ1-4; 9 bases fit TRBD1. The CDR3 has 13 residues. Germline V gives CDR1 MGHRA, CDR2 YSYEKL. J lost 7 bases, V lost 6 bases, and 3 bases had no gene match.

Here the CDR3 reads CASSRPTSGSGDEQFF. The CDR3 bases are TGTGCCAGCAGCCGCCCGACTAGCGGGAGTGGGGATGAGCAGTTCTTC. The rearrangement uses TRBV5-4 and TRBJ2-1; 12 bases are a match to TRBD2. Germline CDR1 SGHNT, CDR2 YYREEE (reference sequence). The CDR3 has 16 residues. Trimming removed 4 bases from V and 8 bases from J; junction bases left unmatched: 10.